This T cell receptor (beta chain) appears in the sequencing data of a study of OX40 agonist ivuxolimab in advanced cancers. Study-level findings and limits: The study did not work out the antigen specificity of the expanded peripheral T cells.

This table comes from immunoSEQ multiplex PCR, and its TCRdb copy is limited to in-frame clones, with some not included. This sample has some 25,000 clones, with about four fifths found just once. Remarks on this clone: Its antigen is as yet unknown.

This CDR3 contains 13 residues. Trimming pared 2 bases from V and 2 bases from J, leaving 5 bases between. Germline CDR1 and CDR2: SGHDT and YYEEEE. It was autoimmune disease history or systemic immunosuppression that excluded patients. Sequencing used CD4+ or CD8+ T cells sorted from blood, obtained in a trial of the OX40 agonist ivuxolimab. The clonotype comes from an adult with an advanced solid tumor such as melanoma, head and neck, liver or kidney cancer. V gene TRBV5-6 combines with J gene TRBJ2-1; D is ambiguous. The CDR3 nucleotides are TGTGCCAGCAGCTTACATGCCTACAATGAGCAGTTCTTC. Encoded protein: CASSLHAYNEQFF.